One T cell receptor (beta chain) is described in this entry. This table comes from immunoSEQ multiplex PCR, and its TCRdb copy is limited to in-frame clones, with some not included. The data show around 140,000 clones, roughly two thirds seen once. The data belong to a study of blood T cell repertoires in COVID-19. The TCR was taken from a woman between 65 and 79 years old with acute or convalescent COVID-19. The material sequenced was peripheral blood.

CDR3 region: CASRGTVSGNTIYF. The DNA of the CDR3 is TGTGCCAGTAGGGGGACAGTCTCTGGAAACACCATATATTTT. V gene TRBV19 combines with J gene TRBJ1-3, with 7 bases fitting TRBD1. CDR1 and CDR2 (germline): LNHDA, SQIVND (reference sequence). J gave up 0 bases and V 6 bases, and 2 bases lay outside the gene matches. The CDR3 loop spans 14 amino acids.